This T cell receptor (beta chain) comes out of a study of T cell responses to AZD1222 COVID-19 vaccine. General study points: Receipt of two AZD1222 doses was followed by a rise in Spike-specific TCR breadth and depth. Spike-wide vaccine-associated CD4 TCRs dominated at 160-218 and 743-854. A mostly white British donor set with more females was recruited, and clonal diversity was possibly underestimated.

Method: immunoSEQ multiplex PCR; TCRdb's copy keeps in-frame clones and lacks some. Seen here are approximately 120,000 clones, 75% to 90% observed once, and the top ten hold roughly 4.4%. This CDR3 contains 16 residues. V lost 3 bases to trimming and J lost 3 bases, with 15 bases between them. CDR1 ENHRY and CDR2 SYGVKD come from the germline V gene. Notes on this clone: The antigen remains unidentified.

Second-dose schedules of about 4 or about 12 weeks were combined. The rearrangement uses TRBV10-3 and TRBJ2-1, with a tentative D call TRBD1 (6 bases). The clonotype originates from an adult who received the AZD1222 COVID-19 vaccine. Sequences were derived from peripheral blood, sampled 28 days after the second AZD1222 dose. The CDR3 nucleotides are TGTGCCATCAGTGACCCACCCCGAGGGGGCTACAATGAGCAGTTCTTC. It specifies CAISDPPRGGYNEQFF.